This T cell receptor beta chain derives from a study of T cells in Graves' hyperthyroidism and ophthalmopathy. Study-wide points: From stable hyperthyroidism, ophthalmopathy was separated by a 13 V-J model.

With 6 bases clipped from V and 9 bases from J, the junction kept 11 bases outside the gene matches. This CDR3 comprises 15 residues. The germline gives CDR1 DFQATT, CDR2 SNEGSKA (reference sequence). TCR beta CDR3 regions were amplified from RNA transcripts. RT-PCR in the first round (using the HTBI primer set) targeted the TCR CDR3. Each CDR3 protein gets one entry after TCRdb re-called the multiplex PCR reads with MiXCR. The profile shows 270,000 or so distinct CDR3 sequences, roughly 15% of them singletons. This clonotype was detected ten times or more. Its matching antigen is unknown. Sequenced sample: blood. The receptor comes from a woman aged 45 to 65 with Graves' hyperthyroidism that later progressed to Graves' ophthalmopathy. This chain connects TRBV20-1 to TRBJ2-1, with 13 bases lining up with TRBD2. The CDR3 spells CSADPGLAGVVEQFF. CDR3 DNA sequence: TGCAGTGCAGACCCTGGACTAGCGGGAGTTGTTGAGCAGTTCTTC.